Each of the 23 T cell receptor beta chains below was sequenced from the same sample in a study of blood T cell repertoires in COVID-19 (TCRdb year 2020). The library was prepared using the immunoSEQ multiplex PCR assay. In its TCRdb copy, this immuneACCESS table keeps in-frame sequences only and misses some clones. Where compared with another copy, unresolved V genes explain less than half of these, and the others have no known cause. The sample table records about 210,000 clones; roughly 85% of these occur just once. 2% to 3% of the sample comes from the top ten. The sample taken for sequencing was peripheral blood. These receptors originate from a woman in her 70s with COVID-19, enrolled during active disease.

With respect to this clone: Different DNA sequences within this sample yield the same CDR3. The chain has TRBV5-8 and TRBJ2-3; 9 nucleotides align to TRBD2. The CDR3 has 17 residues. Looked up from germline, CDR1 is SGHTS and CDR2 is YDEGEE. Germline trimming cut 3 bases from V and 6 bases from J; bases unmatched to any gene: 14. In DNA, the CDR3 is TGTGCCAGCAGCTCAGACGGGGCGGGAGGGCCTCTTGATACGCAGTATTTT. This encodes CASSSDGAGGPLDTQYF. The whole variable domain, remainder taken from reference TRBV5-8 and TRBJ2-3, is EAGVTQSPTHLIKTRGQQATLRCSPISGHTSVYWYQQALGLGLQFLLWYDEGEERNRGNFPPRFSGRQFPNYSSELNVNALELEDSALYLCASSSDGAGGPLDTQYFGPGTRLTVL.

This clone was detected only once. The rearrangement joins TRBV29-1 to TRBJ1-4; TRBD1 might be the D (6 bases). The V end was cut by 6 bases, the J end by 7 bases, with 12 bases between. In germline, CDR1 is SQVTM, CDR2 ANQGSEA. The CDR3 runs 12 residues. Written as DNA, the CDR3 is TGCAGCGTAGGGGGGGGAGGTGAAAAACTGTTTTTT. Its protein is CSVGGGGEKLFF.

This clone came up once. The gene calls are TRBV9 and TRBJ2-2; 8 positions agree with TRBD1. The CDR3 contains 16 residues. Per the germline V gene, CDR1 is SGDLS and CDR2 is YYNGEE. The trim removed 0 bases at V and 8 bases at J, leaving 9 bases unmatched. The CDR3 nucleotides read TGTGCCAGCAGCGTAGTCCCTCAGGGGGCAACAGGGGAGCTGTTTTTT. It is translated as CASSVVPQGATGELFF. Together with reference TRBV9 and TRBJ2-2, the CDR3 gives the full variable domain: DSGVTQTPKHLITATGQRVTLRCSPRSGDLSVYWYQQSLDQGLQFLIQYYNGEERAKGNILERFSAQQFPDLHSELNLSSLELGDSALYFCASSVVPQGATGELFFGEGSRLTVL.

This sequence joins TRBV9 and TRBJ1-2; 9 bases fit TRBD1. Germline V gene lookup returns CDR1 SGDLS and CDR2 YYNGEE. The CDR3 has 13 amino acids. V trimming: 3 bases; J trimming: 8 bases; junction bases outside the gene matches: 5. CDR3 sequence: CASSGRQGEGYTF. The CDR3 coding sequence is TGTGCCAGCAGCGGTCGACAGGGGGAAGGCTACACCTTC. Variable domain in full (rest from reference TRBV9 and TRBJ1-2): DSGVTQTPKHLITATGQRVTLRCSPRSGDLSVYWYQQSLDQGLQFLIQYYNGEERAKGNILERFSAQQFPDLHSELNLSSLELGDSALYFCASSGRQGEGYTFGSGTRLTVV.

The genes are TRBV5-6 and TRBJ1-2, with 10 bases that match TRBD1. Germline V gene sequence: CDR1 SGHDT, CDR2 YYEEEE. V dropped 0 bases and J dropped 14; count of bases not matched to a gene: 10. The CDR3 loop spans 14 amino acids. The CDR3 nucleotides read TGTGCCAGCAGCTTGGGGTCGGGGACAGGGGCCGGGACCTTC. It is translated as CASSLGSGTGAGTF.

The CDR3 nucleotides read TGTGCCAGCAGCTTCCCGGGGAGCACAGATACGCAGTATTTT. Protein product: CASSFPGSTDTQYF. The chain combines TRBV5-5 with TRBJ2-3, with TRBD2 as a possible D gene (5 bases). This CDR3 contains 14 residues. The V and J ends lost 2 bases and 0 bases respectively, with 7 bases between them. The germline gives CDR1 SGHKS, CDR2 YYEKEE (reference sequence).

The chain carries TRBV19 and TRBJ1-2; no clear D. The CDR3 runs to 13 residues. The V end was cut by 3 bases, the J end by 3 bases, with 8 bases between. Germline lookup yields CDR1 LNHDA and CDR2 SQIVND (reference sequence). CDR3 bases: TGTGCCAGTAGTATTAACATCGACTATGGCTACACCTTC. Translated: CASSINIDYGYTF.

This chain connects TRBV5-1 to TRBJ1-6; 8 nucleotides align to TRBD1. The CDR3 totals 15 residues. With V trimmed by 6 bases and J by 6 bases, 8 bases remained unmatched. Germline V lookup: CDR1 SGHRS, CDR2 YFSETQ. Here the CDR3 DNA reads TGCGCCAGCACGAGCAACAGGGGGTTTAATTCACCCCTCCACTTT. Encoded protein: CASTSNRGFNSPLHF.

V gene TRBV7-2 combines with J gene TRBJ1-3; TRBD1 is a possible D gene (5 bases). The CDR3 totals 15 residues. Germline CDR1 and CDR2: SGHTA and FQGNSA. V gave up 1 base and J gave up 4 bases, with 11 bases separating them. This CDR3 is CASSLVGSGGNTIYF. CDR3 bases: TGTGCCAGCAGCTTAGTTGGTTCAGGGGGAAACACCATATATTTT. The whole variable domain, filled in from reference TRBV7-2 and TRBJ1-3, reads GAGVSQSPSNKVTEKGKDVELRCDPISGHTALYWYRQSLGQGLEFLIYFQGNSAPDKSGLPSDRFSAERTGGSVSTLTIQRTQQEDSAVYLCASSLVGSGGNTIYFGEGSWLTVV.

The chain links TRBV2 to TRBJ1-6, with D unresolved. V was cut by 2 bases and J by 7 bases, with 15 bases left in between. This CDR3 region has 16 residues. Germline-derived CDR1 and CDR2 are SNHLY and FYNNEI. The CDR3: CASSERTEGYNSPLHF. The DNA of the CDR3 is TGTGCCAGCAGTGAAAGAACAGAGGGTTACAATTCACCCCTCCACTTT.

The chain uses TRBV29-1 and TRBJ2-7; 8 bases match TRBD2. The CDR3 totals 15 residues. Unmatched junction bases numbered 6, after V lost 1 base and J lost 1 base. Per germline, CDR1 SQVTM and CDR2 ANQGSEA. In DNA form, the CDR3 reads TGCAGCGTTGAAGGAATAGCGGGAAAATCCTACGAGCAGTACTTC. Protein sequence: CSVEGIAGKSYEQYF.

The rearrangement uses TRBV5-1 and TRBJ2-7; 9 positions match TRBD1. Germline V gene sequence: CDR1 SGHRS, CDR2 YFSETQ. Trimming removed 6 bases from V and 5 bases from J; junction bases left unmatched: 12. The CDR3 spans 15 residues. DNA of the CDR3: TGCGCCAGCACAAGGCCGGGACAGGGAATAAACGAGCAGTACTTC. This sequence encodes CASTRPGQGINEQYF.

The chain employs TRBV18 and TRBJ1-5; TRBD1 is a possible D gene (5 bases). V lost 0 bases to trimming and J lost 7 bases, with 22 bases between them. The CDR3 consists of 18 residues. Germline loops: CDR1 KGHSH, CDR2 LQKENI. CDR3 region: CASSPPLGGVGARQPQHF. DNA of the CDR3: TGTGCCAGCTCACCACCCCTTGGAGGGGTCGGTGCACGCCAGCCCCAGCATTTT.

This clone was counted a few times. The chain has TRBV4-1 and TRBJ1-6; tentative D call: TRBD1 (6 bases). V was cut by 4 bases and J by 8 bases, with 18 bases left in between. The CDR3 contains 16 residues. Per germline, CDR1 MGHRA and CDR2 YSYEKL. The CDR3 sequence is CASSPGLTGVYSPLHF. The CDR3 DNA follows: TGCGCCAGCAGCCCAGGTTTGACAGGAGTTTATTCACCCCTCCACTTT.

The CDR3 DNA reads TGTGCCACCTCAGTAGGGGGGGCGGACACCGGGGAGCTGTTTTTT. It yields the protein CATSVGGADTGELFF. The genes are TRBV9 and TRBJ2-2; D is possibly TRBD2 (7 bases). This CDR3 comprises 15 residues. The germline gives CDR1 SGDLS, CDR2 YYNGEE. Trimming stripped 9 bases from V and 3 bases from J, with 18 bases between. Filled out from reference TRBV9 and TRBJ2-2, the complete variable domain reads DSGVTQTPKHLITATGQRVTLRCSPRSGDLSVYWYQQSLDQGLQFLIQYYNGEERAKGNILERFSAQQFPDLHSELNLSSLELGDSALYFCATSVGGADTGELFFGEGSRLTVL.

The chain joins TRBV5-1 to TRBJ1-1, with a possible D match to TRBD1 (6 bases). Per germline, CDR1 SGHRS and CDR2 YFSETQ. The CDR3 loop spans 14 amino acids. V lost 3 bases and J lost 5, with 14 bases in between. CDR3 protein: CASSSQGGRTEAFF. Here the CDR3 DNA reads TGCGCCAGCAGCTCACAGGGTGGTCGAACTGAAGCTTTCTTT.

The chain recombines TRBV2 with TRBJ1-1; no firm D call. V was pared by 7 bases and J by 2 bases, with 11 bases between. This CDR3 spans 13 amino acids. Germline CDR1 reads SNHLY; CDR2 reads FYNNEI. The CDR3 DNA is TGTGCCAGCAACCAACAGCTCAACACTGAAGCTTTCTTT. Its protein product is CASNQQLNTEAFF. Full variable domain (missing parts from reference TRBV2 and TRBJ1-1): EPEVTQTPSHQVTQMGQEVILRCVPISNHLYFYWYRQILGQKVEFLVSFYNNEISEKSEIFDDQFSVERPDGSNFTLKIRSTKLEDSAMYFCASNQQLNTEAFFGQGTRLTVV.

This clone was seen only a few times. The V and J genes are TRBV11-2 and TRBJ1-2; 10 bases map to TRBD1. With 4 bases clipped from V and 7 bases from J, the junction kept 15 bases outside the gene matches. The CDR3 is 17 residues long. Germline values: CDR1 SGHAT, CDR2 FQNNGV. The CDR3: CASSSMHTGTGAFGYTF. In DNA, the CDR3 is TGTGCCAGCAGCTCCATGCATACCGGGACAGGGGCGTTTGGCTACACCTTC.

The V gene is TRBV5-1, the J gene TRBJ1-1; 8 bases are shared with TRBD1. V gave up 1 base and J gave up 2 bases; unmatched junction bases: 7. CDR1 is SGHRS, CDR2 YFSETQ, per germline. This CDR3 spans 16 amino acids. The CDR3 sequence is CASSLRAGGINTEAFF. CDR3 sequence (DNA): TGCGCCAGCAGCTTGAGGGCAGGGGGCATCAACACTGAAGCTTTCTTT.

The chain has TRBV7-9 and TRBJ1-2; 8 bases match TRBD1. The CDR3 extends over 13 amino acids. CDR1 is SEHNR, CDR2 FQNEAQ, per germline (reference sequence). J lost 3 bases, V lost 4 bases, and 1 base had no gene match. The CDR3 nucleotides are TGTGCCAGCAGCTCGGACAGGGACTATGGCTACACCTTC. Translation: CASSSDRDYGYTF.

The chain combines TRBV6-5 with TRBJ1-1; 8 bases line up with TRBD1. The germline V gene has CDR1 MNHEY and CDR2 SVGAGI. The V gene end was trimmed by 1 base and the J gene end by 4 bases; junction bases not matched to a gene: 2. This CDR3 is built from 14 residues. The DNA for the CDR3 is TGTGCCAGCAGTTACTACACAGGGGGCACTGAAGCTTTCTTT. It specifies CASSYYTGGTEAFF.

CDR3 protein: CASSLQAKGPRSYNEQFF. CDR3 sequence (DNA): TGTGCCAGCAGCTTACAGGCGAAGGGGCCTCGCTCCTACAATGAGCAGTTCTTC. The chain carries TRBV7-6 and TRBJ2-1, with D possibly TRBD1 on 5 matching bases. CDR1 is SGHVS, CDR2 FNYEAQ, per germline. The ends were cut back, 2 bases at V and 0 bases at J, with 17 bases in the middle. The CDR3 extends over 18 amino acids.

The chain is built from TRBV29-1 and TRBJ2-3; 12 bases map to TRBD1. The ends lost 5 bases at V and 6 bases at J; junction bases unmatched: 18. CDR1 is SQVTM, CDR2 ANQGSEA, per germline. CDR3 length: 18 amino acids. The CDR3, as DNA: TGCAGCGTTTTGAAAATAAATCCGGGACAGGGGGCTTCGGATACGCAGTATTTT. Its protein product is CSVLKINPGQGASDTQYF.